This T cell receptor beta chain was recorded in a study of blood T cell repertoires in COVID-19. Study-wide background: The samples span acute and convalescent COVID-19 from the United States, Italy and Spain.

The length of the CDR3 is 14 residues. From germline, CDR1 is MNHNY and CDR2 SVGAGI (reference sequence). Unmatched junction bases numbered 8, after V lost 8 bases and J lost 4 bases. The protocol was immunoSEQ multiplex PCR, while the TCRdb copy is restricted to in-frame clones and leaves out a portion. The table has 160,000 or so clones, around nine tenths seen once. The rearrangement links TRBV6-6 to TRBJ2-5, with TRBD2 identical over 9 bases. The TCR originated in a woman in her seventies with COVID-19, enrolled during active disease. The specimen sequenced was peripheral blood. The CDR3 nucleotides read TGTGCCAGCGGGGTAGCGGGGGCCGGAGAGACCCAGTACTTC. Protein sequence: CASGVAGAGETQYF.